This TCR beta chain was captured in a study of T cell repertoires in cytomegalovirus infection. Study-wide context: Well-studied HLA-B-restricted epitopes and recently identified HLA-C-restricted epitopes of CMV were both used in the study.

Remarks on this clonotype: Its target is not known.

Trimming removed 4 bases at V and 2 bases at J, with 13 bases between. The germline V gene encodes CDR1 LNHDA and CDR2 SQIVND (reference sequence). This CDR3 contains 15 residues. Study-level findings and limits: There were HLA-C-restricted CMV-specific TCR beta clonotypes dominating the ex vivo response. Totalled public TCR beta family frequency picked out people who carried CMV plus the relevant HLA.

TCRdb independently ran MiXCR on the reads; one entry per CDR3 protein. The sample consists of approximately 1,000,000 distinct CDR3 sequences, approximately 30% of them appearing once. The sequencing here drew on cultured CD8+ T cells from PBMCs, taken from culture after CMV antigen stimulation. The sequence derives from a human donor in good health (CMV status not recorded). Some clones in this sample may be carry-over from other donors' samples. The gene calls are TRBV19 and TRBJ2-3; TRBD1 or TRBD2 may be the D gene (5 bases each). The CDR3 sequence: CASSTRDGYTDTQYF. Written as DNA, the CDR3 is TGTGCCAGTAGTACCCGGGACGGGTACACAGATACGCAGTATTTT.